This TCR beta chain was identified in a study of human T cells and chemical hapten exposure. Regarding the study as a whole: Controls formed significantly fewer large CDR3 similarity clusters than expanded TCRs did.

The time point is: pre-sensitization, week 0. The treatment here: therapeutic diphenylcyclopropenone sensitization with weekly scalp DPC. The study's library attached unique molecular identifiers to single cDNA molecules. TCRdb recomputed calls from the RACE reads with MiXCR, one row per CDR3 protein. The sample consists of around 250,000 distinct CDR3 sequences, 8.6% of them appearing once. This clonotype was found a few times. Its specificity is unknown. The TCR originated in a woman in her thirties or forties with alopecia areata. Some clones in this sample may be carry-over from other donors' samples. Here the sequenced sample was whole blood, taken in connection with sensitization to the hapten diphenylcyclopropenone (DPC).

The CDR3 loop is CASSRSGTGDEQFF. The CDR3 nucleotides are TGTGCCAGCAGCCGATCCGGGACAGGGGATGAGCAGTTCTTC. The chain uses TRBV3-1 and TRBJ2-1; TRBD1 matches at 10 bases. The CDR3 runs 14 residues. From germline, CDR1 is LGHDT and CDR2 YNNKEL (reference sequence). J lost 8 bases, V lost 4 bases, and 5 bases had no gene match.